A single sample is the source of the 20 T cell receptor beta chains below, sequenced in a study of blood T cells in healthy people across ages. A second PCR of roughly 6 to 12 cycles used a sample-barcoded 5' primer and a J-beta primer mix. TCRdb re-called the 5' RACE reads through MiXCR, storing one row per CDR3 protein. The sample includes some 760,000 distinct CDR3 sequences, 20% to 30% of them seen just once. This sample also appeared in a second study, on T cells of mothers and their children.

The specimen was blood. These receptors came from a boy between 5 and 17 years old in good health.

The rearrangement uses TRBV27 and TRBJ2-7; 10 nucleotides align to TRBD2. Germline V gene sequence: CDR1 MNHEY, CDR2 SMNVEV (reference sequence). Trimming took 4 bases from V and 4 from J; bases not matched to a gene: 1. The CDR3 runs 13 residues. CDR3 in DNA: TGTGCCAGCAGTTGGGGACTAGCGTACGAGCAGTACTTC. This gives the protein CASSWGLAYEQYF.

This clonotype has a handful of counts. The rearrangement joins TRBV28 to TRBJ1-1; TRBD1 agrees at 8 bases. V shed 7 bases, J shed 1 base, and the junction held 8 bases outside the gene matches. The CDR3 sequence is 15 residues long. In germline, CDR1 is MDHEN, CDR2 SYDVKM. DNA of the CDR3: TGTGCCAGCACCACGACCGGGACAGGGAACACTGAAGCTTTCTTT. Protein: CASTTTGTGNTEAFF.

V usage is TRBV28 and J usage is TRBJ1-6; 7 bases align to TRBD1. Losses at the gene ends were 4 bases for V and 9 bases for J; bases not matched to a gene: 9. CDR1 is MDHEN and CDR2 is SYDVKM in the germline V gene. The CDR3 extends over 15 amino acids. The CDR3 here is CASSYVRGLGSPLHF. In nucleotides, the CDR3 is TGTGCCAGCAGTTACGTCAGGGGGTTGGGTTCACCCCTCCACTTT.

The chain joins TRBV7-2 to TRBJ2-1, with D possibly being TRBD2 (5 bases). Germline lookup yields CDR1 SGHTA and CDR2 FQGNSA. Trimming left V 1 base short and J 6 bases short, with 10 bases between. The CDR3 is 14 amino acids. The CDR3 DNA sequence: TGTGCCAGCAGCTTAGTTCCTAGCCTCAATGAGCAGTTCTTC. Translation: CASSLVPSLNEQFF. The complete variable domain, with remaining parts taken from reference TRBV7-2 and TRBJ2-1, reads GAGVSQSPSNKVTEKGKDVELRCDPISGHTALYWYRQSLGQGLEFLIYFQGNSAPDKSGLPSDRFSAERTGGSVSTLTIQRTQQEDSAVYLCASSLVPSLNEQFFGPGTRLTVL.

This clonotype turned up a few times. The rearrangement uses TRBV21-1 and TRBJ2-7; the D segment call TRBD1 is taken from the table without a DNA check. TRBV21-1 is reported as a pseudogene. The CDR3 runs to 16 residues. CDR3 loop: CASSKASTGLPYEQYF. CDR3 sequence (DNA): TGTGCCAGCAGCAAAGCTAGTACAGGGCTGCCCTACGAGCAGTACTTC.

In this sample, this clonotype turned up many times. One end of the junction varies from germline; a read error may be responsible. The V and J genes are TRBV5-1 and TRBJ2-7; D unclear. The CDR3 totals 11 residues. Germline V gene sequence: CDR1 SGHRS, CDR2 YFSETQ. The CDR3 protein is CASSLYYEQYF. The CDR3 nucleotides read TGTGCCAGCAGTCTCTACTACGAGCAGTACTTC. Full variable domain (outside the CDR3, taken from reference TRBV5-1 and TRBJ2-7): KAGVTQTPRYLIKTRGQQVTLSCSPISGHRSVSWYQQTPGQGLQFLFEYFSETQRNKGNFPGRFSGRQFSNSRSEMNVSTLELGDSALYLCASSLYYEQYFGPGTRLTVT.

CDR3 sequence: CASSFGTGFGYTF. The DNA of the CDR3 is TGTGCCAGCAGTTTTGGGACAGGATTTGGCTACACCTTC. The gene calls are TRBV27 and TRBJ1-2; TRBD1 matches 8 bases. The V segment lost 3 bases and the J segment 7 bases; nucleotides outside the gene matches: 4. The CDR3 contains 13 residues. Germline CDR1 reads MNHEY; CDR2 reads SMNVEV (reference sequence).

This chain connects TRBV5-5 to TRBJ2-3; TRBD1 might be the D (6 bases). V lost 4 bases and J 2 bases, leaving 14 bases between the germline ends. Germline V CDR1 and CDR2: SGHKS, YYEKEE (reference sequence). The CDR3 has 15 residues. CDR3 bases: TGTGCCAGCAGCCAGGGGACATTGAACACAGATACGCAGTATTTT. Amino acid sequence: CASSQGTLNTDTQYF.

The chain employs TRBV4-1 and TRBJ2-1; 11 bases fit TRBD2. The J call may not be correct, given that the DNA end is closer to TRBJ2-7. This CDR3 contains 19 residues. In germline, CDR1 is MGHRA, CDR2 YSYEKL. CDR3 DNA sequence: TGCGCCAGCAGCCAAGATTCCCCCCTACTAGCGGGGGACTCCTACGAGCAGTACTTC. It specifies CASSQDSPLLAGDSYEQYF.

This chain uses TRBV20-1 with TRBJ2-1, with TRBD2 matching over 9 bases. The V gene's germline CDR1 is DFQATT and CDR2 SNEGSKA (reference sequence). Losses at the gene ends were 0 bases for V and 7 bases for J; bases not matched to a gene: 4. This CDR3 comprises 14 residues. The CDR3 DNA reads as TGCAGTGCTAGAGATTGGCGGGGGGGAAATGAGCAGTTCTTC. Translation gives CSARDWRGGNEQFF.

The chain carries TRBV2 and TRBJ2-7; TRBD2 aligns across 8 bases. Trimming cost V 6 bases and J 6 bases; bases outside gene matches: 16. CDR1 SNHLY and CDR2 FYNNEI come from the germline V gene. CDR3 size: 16 residues. CDR3 loop: CASSGLFSGSFSEQYF. CDR3 in DNA: TGTGCCAGCAGCGGCCTTTTCAGCGGGAGTTTCTCCGAGCAGTACTTC. The full variable domain, its missing parts supplied by reference TRBV2 and TRBJ2-7, is EPEVTQTPSHQVTQMGQEVILRCVPISNHLYFYWYRQILGQKVEFLVSFYNNEISEKSEIFDDQFSVERPDGSNFTLKIRSTKLEDSAMYFCASSGLFSGSFSEQYFGPGTRLTVT.

CDR3: CASSLFGQDTEAFF. The DNA of the CDR3 is TGTGCCAGCAGCTTATTCGGACAGGACACTGAAGCTTTCTTT. The rearrangement uses TRBV7-2 and TRBJ1-1, with 7 bases lining up with TRBD1. V was clipped by 2 bases and J by 3 bases; unmatched bases: 3. The CDR3 is made up of 14 amino acids. Germline CDR1 and CDR2: SGHTA and FQGNSA. The whole variable domain, filled in from reference TRBV7-2 and TRBJ1-1, reads GAGVSQSPSNKVTEKGKDVELRCDPISGHTALYWYRQSLGQGLEFLIYFQGNSAPDKSGLPSDRFSAERTGGSVSTLTIQRTQQEDSAVYLCASSLFGQDTEAFFGQGTRLTVV.

The J gene is TRBJ2-2, the V gene TRBV5-1; 7 bases align to TRBD1. The CDR3 runs 14 residues. CDR1 SGHRS and CDR2 YFSETQ come from the germline V gene. V was pared by 3 bases and J by 4 bases, with 3 bases of the junction left unmatched. CDR3 in DNA: TGCGCCAGCAGCTCCAACAGGGGCACCGGGGAGCTGTTTTTT. This gives the protein CASSSNRGTGELFF.

This clonotype came up a few times. The V call is TRBV20-1, the J call TRBJ1-6, with 7 bases aligning to TRBD1. The CDR3 has 13 amino acids. V trimming: 3 bases; J trimming: 6 bases; junction bases outside the gene matches: 2. Per the germline V gene, CDR1 is DFQATT and CDR2 is SNEGSKA (reference sequence). DNA for the CDR3: TGCAGTGCTAGTGACAGGGCTAATTCACCCCTCCACTTT. This encodes CSASDRANSPLHF.

The chain links TRBV24-1 to TRBJ2-3, with D tentatively TRBD1 or TRBD2 (5 bases each). CDR3 length equals 12 residues. Trimming shortened V by 2 bases and J by 10 bases, and 9 bases separated the two germline ends. Germline loops: CDR1 KGHDR, CDR2 SFDVKD. CDR3 nucleotides: TGTGCCACCAGTGATTGGGACGGCTCGCAGTATTTT. Encoded protein: CATSDWDGSQYF.

This clonotype was observed a handful of times. The chain recombines TRBV2 with TRBJ1-2; a weak D match, TRBD1 (6 bases). Germline CDR1 SNHLY, CDR2 FYNNEI. CDR3 length: 14 amino acids. The V and J ends lost 6 bases and 3 bases respectively, with 14 bases between them. CDR3 DNA sequence: TGTGCCAGCAGCCGCCCGGGGGGCGACTATGGCTACACCTTC. It encodes CASSRPGGDYGYTF.

This clonotype occurred a few times. The chain is built from TRBV21-1 and TRBJ2-7; the table's D gene call, TRBD1, was not cross checked with the DNA. TRBV21-1 is deemed a pseudogene. The length of the CDR3 is 14 residues. DNA for the CDR3: TGTGCCAGCAGCAAACGGGACAGGGTTGACGAGCAGTACTTC. Protein: CASSKRDRVDEQYF.

This clonotype was detected a few times. The rearrangement uses TRBV15 and TRBJ2-7; 9 nucleotides match TRBD1. Looked up from germline, CDR1 is LNHNV and CDR2 is YYDKDF (reference sequence). The ends lost 0 bases at V and 8 bases at J; junction bases unmatched: 14. The CDR3 spans 17 residues. The CDR3 region is CATSRDDKGPGQGKQYF. The CDR3 nucleotides are TGTGCCACCAGCAGAGATGATAAAGGTCCGGGACAGGGCAAGCAGTACTTC.

As concerns this clonotype: The junction shows a germline mismatch at one end, possibly a read error. The chain is built from TRBV2 and TRBJ2-1; TRBD1 matches 8 bases. Germline V gene data show CDR1 as SNHLY and CDR2 as FYNNEI. The CDR3 extends over 17 amino acids. CDR3 coding DNA: TGTGCCAGCGGTGAAGGCCCCGCAGGGGGCTCTAACAATGAGCAGTTCTTC. This sequence encodes CASGEGPAGGSNNEQFF.

V gene TRBV9 combines with J gene TRBJ2-2, with D possibly being TRBD1 (5 bases). Deletions cut 3 bases from V and 2 bases from J, with 8 bases between. Looked up from germline, CDR1 is SGDLS and CDR2 is YYNGEE. This CDR3 has 14 amino acids. The CDR3 coding sequence is TGTGCCAGCAGCGGGGGCCGAAACACCGGGGAGCTGTTTTTT. It specifies CASSGGRNTGELFF.